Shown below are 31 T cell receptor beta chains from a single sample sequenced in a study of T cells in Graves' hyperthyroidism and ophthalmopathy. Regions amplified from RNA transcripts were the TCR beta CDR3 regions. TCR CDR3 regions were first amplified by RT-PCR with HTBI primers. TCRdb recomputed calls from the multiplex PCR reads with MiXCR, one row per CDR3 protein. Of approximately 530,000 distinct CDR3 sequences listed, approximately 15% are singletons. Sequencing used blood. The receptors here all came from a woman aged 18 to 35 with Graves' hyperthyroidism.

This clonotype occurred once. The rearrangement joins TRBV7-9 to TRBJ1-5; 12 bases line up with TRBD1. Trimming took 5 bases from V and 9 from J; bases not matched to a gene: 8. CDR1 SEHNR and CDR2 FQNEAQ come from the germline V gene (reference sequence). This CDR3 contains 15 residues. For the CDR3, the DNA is TGTGCCAGCAGCCGGGGACAGGGGGCTCTATGGCCCCAGCATTTT. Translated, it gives CASSRGQGALWPQHF.

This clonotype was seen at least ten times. The CDR3 sequence: CASSQRLAGVYTQYF. CDR3 sequence (DNA): TGTGCCAGCAGCCAGAGACTAGCGGGGGTATATACGCAGTATTTT. The chain carries TRBV5-8 and TRBJ2-3; 12 nucleotides line up with TRBD2. The germline V gene has CDR1 SGHTS and CDR2 YDEGEE. CDR3 length: 15 amino acids. V shed 4 bases and J 7 bases; nucleotides not matched to a gene: 7.

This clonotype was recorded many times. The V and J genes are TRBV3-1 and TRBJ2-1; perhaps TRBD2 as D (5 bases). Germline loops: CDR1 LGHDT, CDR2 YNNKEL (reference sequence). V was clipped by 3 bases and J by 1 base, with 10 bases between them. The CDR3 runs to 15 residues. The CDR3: CASSQERTSYNEQFF. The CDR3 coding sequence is TGTGCCAGCAGCCAGGAGCGGACGTCCTACAATGAGCAGTTCTTC.

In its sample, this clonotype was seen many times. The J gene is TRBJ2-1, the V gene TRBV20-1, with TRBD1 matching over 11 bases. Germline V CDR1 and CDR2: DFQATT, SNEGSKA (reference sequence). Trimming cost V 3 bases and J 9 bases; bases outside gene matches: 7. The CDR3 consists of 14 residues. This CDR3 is CSASRDRGYGEQFF. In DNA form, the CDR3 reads TGCAGTGCTAGCCGGGACAGGGGGTATGGTGAGCAGTTCTTC.

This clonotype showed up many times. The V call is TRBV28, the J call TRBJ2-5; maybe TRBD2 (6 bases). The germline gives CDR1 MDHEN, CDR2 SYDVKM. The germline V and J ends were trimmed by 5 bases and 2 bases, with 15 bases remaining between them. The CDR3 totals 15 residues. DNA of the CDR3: TGTGCCAGCAGTACAGGCGGGGCCGGACAAGAGACCCAGTACTTC. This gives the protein CASSTGGAGQETQYF.

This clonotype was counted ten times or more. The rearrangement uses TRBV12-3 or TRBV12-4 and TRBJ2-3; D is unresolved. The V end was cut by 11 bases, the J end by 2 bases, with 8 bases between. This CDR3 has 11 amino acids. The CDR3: CAFSTTDTQYF. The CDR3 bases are TGTGCCTTTTCTACCACAGATACGCAGTATTTT.

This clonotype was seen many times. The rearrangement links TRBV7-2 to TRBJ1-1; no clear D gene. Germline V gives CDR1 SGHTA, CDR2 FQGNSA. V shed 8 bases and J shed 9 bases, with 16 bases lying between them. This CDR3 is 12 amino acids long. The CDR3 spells CASSLERAQAFF. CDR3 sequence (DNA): TGTGCCAGCTCCCTGGAGCGGGCGCAAGCTTTCTTT.

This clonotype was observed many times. CDR3 bases: TGTGCCAGCAGTTTAAAGGGGTTTAGAAATTCACCCCTCCACTTT. Translation: CASSLKGFRNSPLHF. The chain is built from TRBV28 and TRBJ1-6; a possible D gene is TRBD1 (5 bases). The CDR3 covers 15 residues. Germline CDR1 and CDR2: MDHEN and SYDVKM. V was shortened by 2 bases and J by 7 bases, with 12 bases between the two germline ends.

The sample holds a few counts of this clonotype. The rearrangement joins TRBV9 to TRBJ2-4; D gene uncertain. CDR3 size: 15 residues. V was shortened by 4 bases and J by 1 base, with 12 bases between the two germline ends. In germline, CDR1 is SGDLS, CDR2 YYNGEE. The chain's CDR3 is CASSPVLGAKNIQYF. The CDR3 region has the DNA TGTGCCAGCAGCCCGGTTCTTGGGGCCAAAAACATTCAGTACTTC.

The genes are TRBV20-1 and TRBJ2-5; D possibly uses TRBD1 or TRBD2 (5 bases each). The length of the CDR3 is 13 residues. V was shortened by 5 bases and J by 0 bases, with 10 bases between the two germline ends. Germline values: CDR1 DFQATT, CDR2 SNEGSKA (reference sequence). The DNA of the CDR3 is TGCAGTGCTGAATGGGGGAACCAAGAGACCCAGTACTTC. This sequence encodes CSAEWGNQETQYF.

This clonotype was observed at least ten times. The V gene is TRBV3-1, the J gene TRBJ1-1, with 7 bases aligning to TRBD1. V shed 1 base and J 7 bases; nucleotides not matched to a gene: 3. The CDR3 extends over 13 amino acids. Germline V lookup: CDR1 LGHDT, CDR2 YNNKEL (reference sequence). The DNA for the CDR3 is TGTGCCAGCAGCCAAGGGTGGACAGGTGAAGCTTTCTTT. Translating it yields CASSQGWTGEAFF.

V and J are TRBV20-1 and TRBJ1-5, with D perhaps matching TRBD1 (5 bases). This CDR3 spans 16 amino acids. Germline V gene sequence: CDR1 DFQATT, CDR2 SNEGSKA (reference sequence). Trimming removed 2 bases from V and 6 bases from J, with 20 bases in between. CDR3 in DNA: TGCAGTGCTAGATCTCCGTTGGGGGAAGCGGGTCAGCCCCAGCATTTT. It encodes CSARSPLGEAGQPQHF.

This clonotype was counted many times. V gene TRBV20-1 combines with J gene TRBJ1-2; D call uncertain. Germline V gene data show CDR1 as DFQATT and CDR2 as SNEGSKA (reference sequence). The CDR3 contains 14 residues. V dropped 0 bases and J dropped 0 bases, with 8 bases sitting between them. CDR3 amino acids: CSAREPGTNYGYTF. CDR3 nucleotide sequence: TGCAGTGCTAGAGAGCCAGGAACTAACTATGGCTACACCTTC.

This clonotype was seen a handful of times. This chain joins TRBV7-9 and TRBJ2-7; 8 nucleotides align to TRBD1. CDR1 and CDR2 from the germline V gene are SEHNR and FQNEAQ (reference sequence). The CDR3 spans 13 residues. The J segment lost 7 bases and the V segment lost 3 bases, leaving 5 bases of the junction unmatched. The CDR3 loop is CASSLRQGREQYF. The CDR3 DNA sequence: TGTGCCAGCAGCTTGAGACAGGGGAGGGAGCAGTACTTC.

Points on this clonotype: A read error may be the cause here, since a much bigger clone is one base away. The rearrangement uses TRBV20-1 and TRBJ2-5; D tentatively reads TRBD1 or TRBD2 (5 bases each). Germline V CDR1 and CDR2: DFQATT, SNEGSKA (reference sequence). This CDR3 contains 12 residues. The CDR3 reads CSALRGVETPYF. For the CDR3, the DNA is TGCAGTGCTTTGAGGGGTGTAGAGACCCCGTACTTC.

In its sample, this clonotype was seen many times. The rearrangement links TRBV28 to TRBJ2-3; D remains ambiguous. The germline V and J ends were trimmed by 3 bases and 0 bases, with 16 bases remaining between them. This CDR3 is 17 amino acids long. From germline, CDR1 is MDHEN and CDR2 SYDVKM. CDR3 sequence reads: CASSFSTIYSSTDTQYF. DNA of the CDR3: TGTGCCAGCAGTTTCTCGACAATTTACTCGAGCACAGATACGCAGTATTTT.

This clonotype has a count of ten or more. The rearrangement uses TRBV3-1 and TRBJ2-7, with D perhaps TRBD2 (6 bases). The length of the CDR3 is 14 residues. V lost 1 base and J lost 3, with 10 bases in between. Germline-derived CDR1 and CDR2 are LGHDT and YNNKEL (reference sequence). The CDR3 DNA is TGTGCCAGCAGCCAAGGCTGGGGAGGCTACGAGCAGTACTTC. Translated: CASSQGWGGYEQYF.

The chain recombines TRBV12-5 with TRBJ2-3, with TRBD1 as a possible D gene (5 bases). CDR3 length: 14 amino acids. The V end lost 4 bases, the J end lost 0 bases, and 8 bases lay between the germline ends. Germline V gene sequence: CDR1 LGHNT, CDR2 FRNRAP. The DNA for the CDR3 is TGTGCTAGTGGTTGGCAGGGAAGCACAGATACGCAGTATTTT. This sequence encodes CASGWQGSTDTQYF.

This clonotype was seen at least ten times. The CDR3 here is CASSLSEQPYEQYF. The CDR3 region has the DNA TGTGCCAGCAGTTTATCGGAACAACCCTACGAGCAGTACTTC. V and J are TRBV12-3 or TRBV12-4 and TRBJ2-7, with D unclear. Trimming stripped 2 bases from V and 2 bases from J, with 10 bases between. The CDR3 totals 14 residues.

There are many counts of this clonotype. The chain's CDR3 is CATSRRTSGGREEQYF. CDR3 nucleotide sequence: TGTGCCACCAGCAGACGGACTAGCGGAGGGCGGGAGGAGCAGTACTTC. This chain connects TRBV15 to TRBJ2-7, with 10 bases that match TRBD2. V was clipped by 2 bases and J by 7 bases; unmatched bases: 11. The germline CDR1 and CDR2 sequences are LNHNV and YYDKDF (reference sequence). The CDR3 consists of 16 residues.

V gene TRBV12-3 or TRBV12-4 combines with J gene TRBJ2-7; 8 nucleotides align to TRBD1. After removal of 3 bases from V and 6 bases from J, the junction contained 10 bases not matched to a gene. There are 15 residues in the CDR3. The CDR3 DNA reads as TGTGCCAGCAGTTTGGTCGGGACAGGTACTCGCGAGCAGTACTTC. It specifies CASSLVGTGTREQYF.

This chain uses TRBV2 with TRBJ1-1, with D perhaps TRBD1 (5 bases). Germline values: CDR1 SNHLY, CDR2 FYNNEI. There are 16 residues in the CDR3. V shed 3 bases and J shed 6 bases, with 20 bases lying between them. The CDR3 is CASSEAGTARRAEAFF. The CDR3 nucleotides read TGTGCCAGCAGTGAGGCGGGGACGGCCCGGAGGGCTGAAGCTTTCTTT.

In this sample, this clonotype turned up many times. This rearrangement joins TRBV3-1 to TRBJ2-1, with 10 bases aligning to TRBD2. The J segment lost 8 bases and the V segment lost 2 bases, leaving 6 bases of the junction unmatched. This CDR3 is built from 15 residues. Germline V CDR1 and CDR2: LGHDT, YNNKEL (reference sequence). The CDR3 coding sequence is TGTGCCAGCAGCCAATACAGCGGGGGGGCCGATGAGCAGTTCTTC. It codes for CASSQYSGGADEQFF.

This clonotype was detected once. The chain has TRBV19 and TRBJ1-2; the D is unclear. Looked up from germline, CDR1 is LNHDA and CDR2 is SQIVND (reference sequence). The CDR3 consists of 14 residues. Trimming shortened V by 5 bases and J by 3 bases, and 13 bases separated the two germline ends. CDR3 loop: CASSQVGWDYGYTF. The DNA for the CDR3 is TGTGCCAGTAGTCAAGTCGGTTGGGACTATGGCTACACCTTC.

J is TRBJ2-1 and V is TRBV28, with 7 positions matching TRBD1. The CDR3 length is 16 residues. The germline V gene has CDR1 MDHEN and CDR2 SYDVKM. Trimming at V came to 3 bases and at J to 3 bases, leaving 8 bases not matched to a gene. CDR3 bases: TGTGCCAGCAGTTTGCCTACAGGGGTTGGCTACAATGAGCAGTTCTTC. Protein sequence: CASSLPTGVGYNEQFF.

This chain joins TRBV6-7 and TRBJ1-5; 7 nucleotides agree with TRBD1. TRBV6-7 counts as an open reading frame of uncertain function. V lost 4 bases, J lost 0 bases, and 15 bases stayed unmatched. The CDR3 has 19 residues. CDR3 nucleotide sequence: TGTGCCAGCAGTTCCAAGGCTCGACAGGGAGCTTATAGCAATCAGCCCCAGCATTTT. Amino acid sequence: CASSSKARQGAYSNQPQHF.

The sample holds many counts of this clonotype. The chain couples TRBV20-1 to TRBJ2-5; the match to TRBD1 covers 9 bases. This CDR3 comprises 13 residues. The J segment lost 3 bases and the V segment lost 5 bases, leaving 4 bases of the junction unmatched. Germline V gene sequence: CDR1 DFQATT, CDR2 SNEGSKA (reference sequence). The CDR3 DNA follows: TGCAGTGCTGAAACAGGGGGCAAAGAGACCCAGTACTTC. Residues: CSAETGGKETQYF.

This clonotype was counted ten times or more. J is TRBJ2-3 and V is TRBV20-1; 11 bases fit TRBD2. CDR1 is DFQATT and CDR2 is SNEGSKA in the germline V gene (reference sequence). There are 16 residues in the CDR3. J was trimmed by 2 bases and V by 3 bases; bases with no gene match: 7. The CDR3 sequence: CSASLRLAGNTDTQYF. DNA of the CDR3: TGCAGTGCTAGCCTACGACTAGCGGGGAACACAGATACGCAGTATTTT.

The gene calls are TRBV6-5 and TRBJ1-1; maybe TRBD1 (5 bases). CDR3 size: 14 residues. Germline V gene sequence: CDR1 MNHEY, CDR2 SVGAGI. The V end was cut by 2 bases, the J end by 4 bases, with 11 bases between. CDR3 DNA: TGTGCCAGCAGTTACACGAGGGGCCCCACTGAAGCTTTCTTT. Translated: CASSYTRGPTEAFF.

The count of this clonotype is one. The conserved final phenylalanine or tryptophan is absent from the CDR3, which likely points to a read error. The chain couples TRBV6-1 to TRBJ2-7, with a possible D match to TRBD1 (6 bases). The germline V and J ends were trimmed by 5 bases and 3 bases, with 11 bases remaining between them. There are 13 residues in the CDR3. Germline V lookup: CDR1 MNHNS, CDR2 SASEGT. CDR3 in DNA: TGTGCCAGCAGTCCACAGACAGGCTACGAGCAGTACTCC. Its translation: CASSPQTGYEQYS.

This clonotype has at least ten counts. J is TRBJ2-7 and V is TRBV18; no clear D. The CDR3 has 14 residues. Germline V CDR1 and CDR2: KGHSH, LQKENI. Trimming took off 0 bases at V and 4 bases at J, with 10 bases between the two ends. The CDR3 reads CASSPPPPRYEQYF. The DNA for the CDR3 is TGTGCCAGCTCACCACCCCCACCACGGTACGAGCAGTACTTC.